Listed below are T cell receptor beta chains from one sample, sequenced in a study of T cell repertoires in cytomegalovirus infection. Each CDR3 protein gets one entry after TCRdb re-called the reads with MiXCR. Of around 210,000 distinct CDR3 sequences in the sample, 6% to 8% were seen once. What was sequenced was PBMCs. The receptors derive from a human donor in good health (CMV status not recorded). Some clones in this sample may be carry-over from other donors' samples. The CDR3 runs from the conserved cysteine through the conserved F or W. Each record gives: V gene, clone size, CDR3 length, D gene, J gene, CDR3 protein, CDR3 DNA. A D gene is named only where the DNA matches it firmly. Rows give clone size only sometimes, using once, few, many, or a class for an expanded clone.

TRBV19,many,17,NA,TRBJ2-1,CASSPSLIAEAINEQFF,TGTGCCAGTAGTCCTTCCCTTATAGCGGAGGCGATCAATGAGCAGTTCTTC
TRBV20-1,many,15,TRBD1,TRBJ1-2,CSARETGEGAYGYTF,TGCAGTGCTAGAGAAACAGGGGAGGGGGCCTATGGCTACACCTTC
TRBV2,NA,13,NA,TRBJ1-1,CASSKEKNTEAFF,TGTGCCAGCAGCAAGGAAAAGAACACTGAAGCTTTCTTT
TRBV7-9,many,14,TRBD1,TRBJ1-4,CASSSGTGGEKLFF,TGTGCCAGCAGCTCCGGGACAGGGGGTGAAAAACTGTTTTTT
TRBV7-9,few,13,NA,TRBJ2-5,CASSKHEVETQYF,TGTGCCAGCAGCAAGCACGAGGTGGAGACCCAGTACTTC
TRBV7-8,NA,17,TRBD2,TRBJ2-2,CASSFRLAGGPAGELFF,TGTGCCAGCAGCTTCCGCCTAGCGGGGGGGCCCGCCGGGGAGCTGTTTTTT
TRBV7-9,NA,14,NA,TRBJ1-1,CASSLEGGEAEAFF,TGTGCCAGCAGCTTAGAGGGCGGAGAGGCTGAAGCTTTCTTT
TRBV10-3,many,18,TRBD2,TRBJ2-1,CAISGGQRSGGAQNEQFF,TGTGCCATCAGTGGGGGACAACGGAGCGGGGGGGCCCAGAATGAGCAGTTCTTC
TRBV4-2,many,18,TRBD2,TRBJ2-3,CASSLERGALNPTDTQYF,TGTGCCAGCAGCCTCGAGCGGGGGGCCCTTAATCCCACAGATACGCAGTATTTT
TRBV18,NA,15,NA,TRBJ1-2,CASSPSRGDYYGYTF,TGTGCCAGCTCACCCTCTCGCGGGGACTACTATGGCTACACCTTC
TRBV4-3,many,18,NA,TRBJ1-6,CASSQDSAGSAYNSPLHF,TGCGCCAGCAGCCAAGATTCGGCAGGCTCAGCCTATAATTCACCCCTCCACTTT
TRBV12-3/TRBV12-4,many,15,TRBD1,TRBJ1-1,CASSNRGQGNTEAFF,TGTGCCAGCAGTAACAGGGGGCAAGGGAACACTGAAGCTTTCTTT
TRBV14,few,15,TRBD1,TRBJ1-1,CASSRWTGGLTEAFF,TGTGCCAGCAGCCGCTGGACAGGGGGCTTGACTGAAGCTTTCTTT
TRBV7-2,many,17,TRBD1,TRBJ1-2,CASSRDREGGPNYGYTF,TGTGCCAGCAGCCGCGACAGGGAGGGGGGCCCTAACTATGGCTACACCTTC
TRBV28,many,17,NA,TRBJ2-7,CASSTNLIGGVSYEQYF,TGTGCCAGCAGTACAAACTTGATAGGCGGGGTCTCCTACGAGCAGTACTTC
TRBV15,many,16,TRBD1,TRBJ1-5,CATSRDQTGGNQPQHF,TGTGCCACCAGCAGAGATCAGACAGGGGGCAATCAGCCCCAGCATTTT
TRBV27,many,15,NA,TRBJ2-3,CASSFTDRSTDTQYF,TGTGCCAGCAGTTTCACCGATCGTAGCACAGATACGCAGTATTTT
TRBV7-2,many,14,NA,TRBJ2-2,CASSSLPLTGELFF,TGTGCCAGCAGCTCCCTCCCCCTGACCGGGGAGCTGTTTTTT
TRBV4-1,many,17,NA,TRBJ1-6,CASSQGGDISYNSPLHF,TGCGCCAGCAGCCAAGGTGGAGATATCTCCTATAATTCACCCCTCCACTTT
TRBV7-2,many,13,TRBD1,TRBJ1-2,CASSSTGHYGYTF,TGTGCCAGCAGCTCGACAGGGCACTATGGCTACACCTTC
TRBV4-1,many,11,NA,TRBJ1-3,CASSHNRVVYF,TGCGCCAGCAGCCACAACCGGGTGGTATATTTT
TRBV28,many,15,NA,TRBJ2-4,CASSPRELAKNIQYF,TGTGCCAGCAGTCCCAGGGAACTAGCCAAAAACATTCAGTACTTC
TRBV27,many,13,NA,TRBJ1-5,CASSLRGNQPQHF,TGTGCCAGCTCCCTCCGGGGAAATCAGCCCCAGCATTTT
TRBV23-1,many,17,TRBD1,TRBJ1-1,CASSHLRDRALNTEAFF,TGCGCCAGCAGTCATCTCCGGGACAGAGCACTGAACACTGAAGCTTTCTTT
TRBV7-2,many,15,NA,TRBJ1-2,CASSSRLRSNYGYTF,TGTGCCAGCAGCTCTAGACTCCGCTCTAACTATGGCTACACCTTC
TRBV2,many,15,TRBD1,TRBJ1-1,CASSDRGQMNTEAFF,TGTGCCAGCAGTGACAGGGGACAGATGAACACTGAAGCTTTCTTT
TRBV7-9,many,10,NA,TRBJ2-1,CASRGSEQFF,TGTGCAAGCAGGGGCAGTGAGCAGTTCTTC
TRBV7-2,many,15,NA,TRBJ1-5,CASSPDSGGNQPQHF,TGTGCCAGCAGCCCGGATTCGGGGGGGAATCAGCCCCAGCATTTT
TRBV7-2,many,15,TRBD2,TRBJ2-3,CASSFGGGSTDTQYF,TGTGCCAGCAGCTTCGGCGGGGGAAGCACAGATACGCAGTATTTT
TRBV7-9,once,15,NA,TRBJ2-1,CASSLDRGSYNAQFF,TGTGCCAGCAGCTTAGACCGGGGCTCCTACAATGCTCAGTTCTTC
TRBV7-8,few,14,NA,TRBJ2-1,CASSFGPSYNEQFF,TGTGCCAGCAGCTTTGGACCATCCTACAATGAGCAGTTCTTC
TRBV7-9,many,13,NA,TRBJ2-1,CASKVDSYNEQFF,TGTGCCAGCAAGGTTGACTCCTACAATGAGCAGTTCTTC
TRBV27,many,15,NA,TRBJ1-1,CASTLSWGAHTEAFF,TGTGCCAGCACCCTTTCTTGGGGGGCCCACACTGAAGCTTTCTTT
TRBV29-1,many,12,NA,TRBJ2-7,CSVDRGNYEQYF,TGCAGCGTTGACAGGGGAAACTACGAGCAGTACTTC
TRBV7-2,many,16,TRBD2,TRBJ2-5,CASSLAGGGRLETQYF,TGTGCCAGCAGCTTAGCCGGGGGGGGCCGGCTCGAGACCCAGTACTTC
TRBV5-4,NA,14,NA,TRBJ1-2,CATTGDLGLDGYTF,TGTGCCACAACCGGGGATCTAGGGCTTGATGGCTACACCTTC
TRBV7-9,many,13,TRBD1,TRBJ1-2,CASSPGQVYGYTF,TGTGCCAGCAGCCCGGGACAGGTCTATGGCTACACCTTC
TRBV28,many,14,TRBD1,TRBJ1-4,CASTPPGTDEKLFF,TGTGCCAGCACTCCCCCGGGGACAGATGAAAAACTGTTTTTT
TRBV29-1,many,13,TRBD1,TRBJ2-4,CSVELGQGNIQYF,TGCAGCGTTGAATTGGGACAGGGAAACATTCAGTACTTC
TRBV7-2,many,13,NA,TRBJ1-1,CASRGAVNTEAFF,TGTGCCAGCCGGGGGGCAGTGAACACTGAAGCTTTCTTT
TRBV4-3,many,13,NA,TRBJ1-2,CASSQDLGGGYTF,TGCGCCAGCAGCCAAGATCTGGGGGGAGGCTACACCTTC
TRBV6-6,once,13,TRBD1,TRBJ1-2,CASSDRGGYGYTF,TGTGCCAGCAGCGACAGGGGAGGATATGGCTACACCTTC
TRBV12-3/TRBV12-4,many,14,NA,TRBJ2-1,CASSITTYLNEQFF,TGTGCCAGCAGTATTACCACCTATCTCAATGAGCAGTTCTTC
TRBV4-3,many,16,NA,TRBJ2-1,CASSQDRQDSYNEQFF,TGCGCCAGCAGCCAAGACCGTCAGGACTCCTACAATGAGCAGTTCTTC
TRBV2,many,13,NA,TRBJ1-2,CASSAQTNYGYTF,TGTGCCAGCAGTGCACAGACCAACTATGGCTACACCTTC
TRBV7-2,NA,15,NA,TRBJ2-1,CASSLFDQGRNEQFF,TGTGCCAGCAGCTTATTTGATCAGGGGCGGAATGAGCAGTTCTTC
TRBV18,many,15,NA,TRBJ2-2,CASSPKGRGTGELFF,TGTGCCAGCTCACCCAAAGGACGGGGCACCGGGGAGCTGTTTTTT
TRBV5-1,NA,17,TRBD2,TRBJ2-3,CASSLDRTSGGSDTQYF,TGCGCCAGCAGCTTGGACCGCACTAGCGGGGGCTCAGATACGCAGTATTTT
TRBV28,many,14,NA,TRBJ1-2,CASRPSDTNYGYTF,TGTGCCAGCAGGCCAAGCGACACTAACTATGGCTACACCTTC
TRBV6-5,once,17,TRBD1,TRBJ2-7,CASSYLAAGTGGYERYF,TGTGCCAGCAGTTACCTAGCCGCCGGGACAGGGGGCTACGAGCGGTACTTC
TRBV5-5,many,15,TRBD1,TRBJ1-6,CASSLADRGSSPLHF,TGTGCCAGCAGCTTAGCCGACAGGGGGTCATCACCCCTCCACTTT
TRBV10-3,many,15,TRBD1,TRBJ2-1,CAISDLQGTFNEQFF,TGTGCCATCAGTGATCTACAGGGGACGTTCAATGAGCAGTTCTTC
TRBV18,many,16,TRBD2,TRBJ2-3,CASSPHGGGAGDTQYF,TGTGCCAGCTCACCACACGGCGGGGGGGCTGGAGATACGCAGTATTTT
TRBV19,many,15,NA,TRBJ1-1,CASRDSWGSNTEAFF,TGTGCCAGTAGGGATTCGTGGGGATCGAACACTGAAGCTTTCTTT
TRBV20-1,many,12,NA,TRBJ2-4,CSARPGGNIQYF,TGCAGTGCTAGACCTGGGGGGAACATTCAGTACTTC
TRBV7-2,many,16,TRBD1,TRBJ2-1,CASSSPGQGGWNEQFF,TGTGCCAGCAGCTCCCCGGGACAGGGTGGTTGGAATGAGCAGTTCTTC
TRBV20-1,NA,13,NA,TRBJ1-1,CSARGSPGTEAFF,TGCAGTGCTAGAGGTTCCCCGGGGACTGAAGCTTTCTTT
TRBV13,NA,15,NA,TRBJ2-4,CASSPRWAVENIQYF,TGTGCCAGCAGCCCCCGGTGGGCAGTAGAAAACATTCAGTACTTC